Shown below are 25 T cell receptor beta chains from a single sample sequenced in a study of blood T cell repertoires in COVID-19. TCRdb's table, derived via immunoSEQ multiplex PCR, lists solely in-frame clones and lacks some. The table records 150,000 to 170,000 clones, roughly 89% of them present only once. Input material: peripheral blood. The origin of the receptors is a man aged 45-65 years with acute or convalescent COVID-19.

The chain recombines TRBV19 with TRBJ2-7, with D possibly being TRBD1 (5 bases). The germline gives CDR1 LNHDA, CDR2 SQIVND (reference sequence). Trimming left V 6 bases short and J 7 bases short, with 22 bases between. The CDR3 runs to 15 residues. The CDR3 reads CASSRVGSFAPEQYF. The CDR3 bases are TGTGCCAGTAGCAGGGTGGGCAGTTTTGCCCCGGAGCAGTACTTC.

CDR3 loop: CASSLTGILESPLHF. In DNA, the CDR3 is TGTGCCAGCAGCCTGACAGGCATTTTGGAGTCACCCCTCCACTTT. The chain recombines TRBV7-9 with TRBJ1-6; perhaps TRBD1 as D (6 bases). The CDR3 sequence is 15 residues long. The germline V gene has CDR1 SEHNR and CDR2 FQNEAQ (reference sequence). Between the trimmed V and J ends, which lost 5 bases and 10 bases, there was a span of 18 bases.

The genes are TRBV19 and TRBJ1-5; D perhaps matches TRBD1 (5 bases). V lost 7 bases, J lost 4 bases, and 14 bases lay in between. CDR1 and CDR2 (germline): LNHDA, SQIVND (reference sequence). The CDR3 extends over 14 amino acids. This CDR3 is CASTQWPGNQPQHF. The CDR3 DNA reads TGTGCCAGTACCCAATGGCCAGGGAATCAGCCCCAGCATTTT.

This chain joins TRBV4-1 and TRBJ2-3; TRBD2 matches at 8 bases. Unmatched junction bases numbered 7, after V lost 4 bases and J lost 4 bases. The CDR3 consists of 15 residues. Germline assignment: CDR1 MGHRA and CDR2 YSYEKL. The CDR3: CASSLIGGEADTQYF. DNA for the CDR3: TGCGCCAGCAGCCTTATCGGGGGGGAGGCAGATACGCAGTATTTT.

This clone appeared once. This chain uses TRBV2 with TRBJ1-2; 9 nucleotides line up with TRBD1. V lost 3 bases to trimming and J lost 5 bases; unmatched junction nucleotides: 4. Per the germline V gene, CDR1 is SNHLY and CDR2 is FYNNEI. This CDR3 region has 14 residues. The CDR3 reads CASSDWGTGYGYTF. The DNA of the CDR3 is TGTGCCAGCAGTGATTGGGGGACAGGGTATGGCTACACCTTC.

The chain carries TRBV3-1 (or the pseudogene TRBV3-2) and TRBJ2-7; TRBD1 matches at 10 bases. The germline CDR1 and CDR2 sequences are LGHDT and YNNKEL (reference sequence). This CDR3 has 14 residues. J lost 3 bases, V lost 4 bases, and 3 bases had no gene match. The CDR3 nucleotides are TGTGCCAGCAGCCCCGGGACAGGGGACTACGAGCAGTACGTC. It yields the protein CASSPGTGDYEQYV.

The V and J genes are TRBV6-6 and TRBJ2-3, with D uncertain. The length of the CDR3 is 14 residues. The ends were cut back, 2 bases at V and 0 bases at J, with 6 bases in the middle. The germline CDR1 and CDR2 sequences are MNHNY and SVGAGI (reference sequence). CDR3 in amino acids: CASSYQSSTDTQYF. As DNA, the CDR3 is TGTGCCAGCAGTTACCAGTCCAGCACAGATACGCAGTATTTT.

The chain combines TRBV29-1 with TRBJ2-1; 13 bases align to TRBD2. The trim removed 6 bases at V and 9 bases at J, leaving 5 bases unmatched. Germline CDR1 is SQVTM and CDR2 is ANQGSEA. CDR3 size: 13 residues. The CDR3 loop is CSVGLAGVVEQFF. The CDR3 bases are TGCAGCGTAGGACTAGCGGGGGTGGTTGAGCAGTTCTTC.

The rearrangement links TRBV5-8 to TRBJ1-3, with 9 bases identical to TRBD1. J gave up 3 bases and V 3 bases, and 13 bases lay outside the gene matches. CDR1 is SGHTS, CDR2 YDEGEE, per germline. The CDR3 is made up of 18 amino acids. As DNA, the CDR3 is TGTGCCAGCAGCTCGGGCCGGGGACAGGGAACGATTGGAAACACCATATATTTT. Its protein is CASSSGRGQGTIGNTIYF.

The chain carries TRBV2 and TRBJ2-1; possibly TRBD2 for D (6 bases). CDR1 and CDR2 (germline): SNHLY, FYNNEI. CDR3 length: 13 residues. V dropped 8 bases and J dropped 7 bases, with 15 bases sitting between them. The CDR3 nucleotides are TGTGCCAGCCATAGAAACGGAGGGAATGAGCAGTTCTTC. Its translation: CASHRNGGNEQFF.

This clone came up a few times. The CDR3 nucleotides read TGTGCCAGCAGCCAACAATTGAACACCGGGGAGCTGTTTTTT. Its protein product is CASSQQLNTGELFF. V gene TRBV28 combines with J gene TRBJ2-2; unclear D gene. Deletions cut 6 bases from V and 1 base from J, with 9 bases between. The CDR3 extends over 14 amino acids. Germline V CDR1 and CDR2: MDHEN, SYDVKM.

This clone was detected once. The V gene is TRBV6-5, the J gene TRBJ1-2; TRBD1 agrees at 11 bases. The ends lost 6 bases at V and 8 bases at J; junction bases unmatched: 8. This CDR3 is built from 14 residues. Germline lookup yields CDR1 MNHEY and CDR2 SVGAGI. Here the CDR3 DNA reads TGTGCCAGCAGGGCACAAGGGACAGGGGGAGGCTACACCTTC. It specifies CASRAQGTGGGYTF.

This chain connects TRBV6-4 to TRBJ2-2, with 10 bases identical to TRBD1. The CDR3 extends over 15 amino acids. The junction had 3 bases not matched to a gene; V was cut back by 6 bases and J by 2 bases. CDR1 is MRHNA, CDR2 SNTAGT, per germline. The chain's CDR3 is CASRKTGGNTGELFF. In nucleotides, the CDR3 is TGTGCCAGCAGAAAGACAGGGGGCAACACCGGGGAGCTGTTTTTT.

The CDR3 DNA follows: TGTGCCAGCAGTTTATTCCGGAGAACAGGCCCTAACTATGGCTACACCTTC. The encoded protein is CASSLFRRTGPNYGYTF. J is TRBJ1-2 and V is TRBV28; weak D call: TRBD1 (5 bases). The V gene's germline CDR1 is MDHEN and CDR2 SYDVKM. V was clipped by 1 base and J by 0 bases, with 15 bases between them. CDR3 size: 17 residues.

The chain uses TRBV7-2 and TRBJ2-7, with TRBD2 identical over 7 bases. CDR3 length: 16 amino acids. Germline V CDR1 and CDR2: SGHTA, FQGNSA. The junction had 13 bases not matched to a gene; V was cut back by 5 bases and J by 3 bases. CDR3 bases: TGTGCCAGCAGCCCATTTAGGGGCGGGGGACTCTACGAGCAGTACTTC. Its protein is CASSPFRGGGLYEQYF.

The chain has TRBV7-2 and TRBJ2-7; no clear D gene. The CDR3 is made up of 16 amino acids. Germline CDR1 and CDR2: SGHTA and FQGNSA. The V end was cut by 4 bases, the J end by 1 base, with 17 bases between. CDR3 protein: CASSYAQASGSYEQYF. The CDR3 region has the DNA TGTGCCAGCAGCTATGCCCAGGCGAGTGGGTCCTACGAGCAGTACTTC.

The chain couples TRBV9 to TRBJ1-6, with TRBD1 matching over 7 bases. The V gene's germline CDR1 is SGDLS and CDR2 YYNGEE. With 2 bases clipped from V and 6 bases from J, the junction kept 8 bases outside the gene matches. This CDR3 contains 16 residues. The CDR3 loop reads CASSVLGQPSNSPLHF. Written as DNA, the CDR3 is TGTGCCAGCAGCGTCCTGGGACAGCCGTCTAATTCACCCCTCCACTTT.

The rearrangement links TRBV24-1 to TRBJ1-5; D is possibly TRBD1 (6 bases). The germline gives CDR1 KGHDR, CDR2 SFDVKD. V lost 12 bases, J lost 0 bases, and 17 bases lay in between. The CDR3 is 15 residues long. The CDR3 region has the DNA TGTGCCCCCCATGGACAGCCCTATAGCAATCAGCCCCAGCATTTT. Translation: CAPHGQPYSNQPQHF.

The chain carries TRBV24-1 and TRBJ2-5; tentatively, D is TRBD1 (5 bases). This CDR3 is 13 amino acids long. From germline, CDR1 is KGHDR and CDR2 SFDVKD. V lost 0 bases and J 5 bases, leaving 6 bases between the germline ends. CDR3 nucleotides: TGTGCCACCAGTGATTTGCAGGGCGAGACCCAGTACTTC. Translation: CATSDLQGETQYF.

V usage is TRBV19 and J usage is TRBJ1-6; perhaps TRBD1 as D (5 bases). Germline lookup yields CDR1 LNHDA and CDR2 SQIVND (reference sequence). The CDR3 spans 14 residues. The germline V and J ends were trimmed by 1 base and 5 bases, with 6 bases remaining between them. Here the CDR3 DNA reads TGTGCCAGTAGTATAGGGGGGGATAATTCACCCCTCCACTTT. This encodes CASSIGGDNSPLHF.

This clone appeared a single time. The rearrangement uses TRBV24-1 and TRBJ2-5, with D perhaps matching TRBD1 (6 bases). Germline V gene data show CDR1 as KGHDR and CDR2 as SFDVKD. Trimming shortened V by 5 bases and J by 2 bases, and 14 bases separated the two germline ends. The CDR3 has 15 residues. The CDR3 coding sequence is TGTGCCACCAGTGTATTTCTACAGGGACAAGAGACCCAGTACTTC. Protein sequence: CATSVFLQGQETQYF.

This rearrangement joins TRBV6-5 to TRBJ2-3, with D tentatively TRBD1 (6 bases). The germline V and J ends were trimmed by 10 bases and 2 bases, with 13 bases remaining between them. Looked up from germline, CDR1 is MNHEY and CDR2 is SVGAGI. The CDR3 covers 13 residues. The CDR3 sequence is CATQSGDTDTQYF. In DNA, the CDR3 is TGTGCCACCCAATCAGGGGACACAGATACGCAGTATTTT.

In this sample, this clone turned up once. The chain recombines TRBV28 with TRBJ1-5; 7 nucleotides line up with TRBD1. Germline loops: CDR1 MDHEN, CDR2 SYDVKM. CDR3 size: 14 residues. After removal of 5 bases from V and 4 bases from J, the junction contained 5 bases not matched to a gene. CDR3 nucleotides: TGTGCCAGCAGTCCAGACAGGGAGAATCAGCCCCAGCATTTT. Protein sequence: CASSPDRENQPQHF.

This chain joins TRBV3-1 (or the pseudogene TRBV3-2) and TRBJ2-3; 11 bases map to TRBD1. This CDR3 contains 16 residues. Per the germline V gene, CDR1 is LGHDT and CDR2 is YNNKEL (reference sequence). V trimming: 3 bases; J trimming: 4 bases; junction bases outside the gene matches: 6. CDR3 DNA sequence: TGTGCCAGCAGCCACTTAGGGACAGGGGGATCAGATACGCAGTATTTT. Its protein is CASSHLGTGGSDTQYF.

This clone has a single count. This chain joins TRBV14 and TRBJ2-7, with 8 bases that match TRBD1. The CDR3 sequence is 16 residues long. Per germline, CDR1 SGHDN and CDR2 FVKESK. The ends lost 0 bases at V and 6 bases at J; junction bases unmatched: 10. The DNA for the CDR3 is TGTGCCAGCAGCCAAGATCTAGGCAGGGGGCTATTCGAGCAGTACTTC. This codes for CASSQDLGRGLFEQYF.